A selection of T cell receptor beta chains follows, all from one sample in a study of blood T cell repertoires in COVID-19. Produced via immunoSEQ multiplex PCR; TCRdb's table is partial and in-frame only. The repertoire includes about 220,000 clones, 80% to 90% of them detected once, and roughly 3.7% sits in the top ten. Sequenced: PBMCs or T cells enriched from blood (not recorded which). All receptors derive from a woman younger than 30 in a cohort exposed to, infected with or recovered from COVID-19 (not recorded which). CDR3s include the opening cysteine and the closing phenylalanine or tryptophan.

J gene: TRBJ1-1; V gene: TRBV5-1; CDR3 protein: CASSSVRVGDTEAFF
J gene: TRBJ2-7; V gene: TRBV5-1; CDR3 protein: CASSSDIYEQYF
J gene: TRBJ1-2; V gene: TRBV16; CDR3 protein: CASSGQGSRGYTF
J gene: TRBJ2-2; V gene: TRBV2; CDR3 protein: CASSEEDRANTGELFF
J gene: TRBJ1-1; V gene: TRBV5-4; CDR3 protein: CASSFPGGDTEAFF
J gene: TRBJ2-1; V gene: TRBV5-6; CDR3 protein: CASSPGGAANNEQFF
J gene: TRBJ2-2; V gene: TRBV6-5; CDR3 protein: CAGGSGFGTGELFF
J gene: TRBJ1-1; V gene: TRBV28; CDR3 protein: CAIAGLNTEAFF
J gene: TRBJ2-7; V gene: TRBV4-1; CDR3 protein: CASSQGAGVYEQYF
J gene: TRBJ2-3; V gene: TRBV28; CDR3 protein: CASSRLSASTPRPDTQYF
J gene: TRBJ2-7; V gene: TRBV5-1; CDR3 protein: CASSSDSEFYEQYF
J gene: TRBJ2-1; V gene: TRBV5-1; CDR3 protein: CASRLDRVGASYNEQFF
J gene: TRBJ1-1; V gene: TRBV18; CDR3 protein: CASSPLVRMNTEAFF
J gene: TRBJ1-5; V gene: TRBV28; CDR3 protein: CASSQLTGPNQPQHF
J gene: TRBJ1-2; V gene: TRBV30; CDR3 protein: CAWNLQGAKSYGYTF
J gene: TRBJ2-1; V gene: TRBV27; CDR3 protein: CASSFDSEQFF
J gene: TRBJ2-2; V gene: TRBV6-5; CDR3 protein: CASSLRDRLGELFF
J gene: TRBJ2-5; V gene: TRBV10-3; CDR3 protein: CAISPDRKETQYF
J gene: TRBJ2-1; V gene: TRBV7-2; CDR3 protein: CASSLSPGGRFYNEQFF
J gene: TRBJ2-7; V gene: TRBV7-2; CDR3 protein: CATSSTSGPYEQYF
J gene: TRBJ2-1; V gene: TRBV5-8; CDR3 protein: CASRGTGSAEQFF
J gene: TRBJ1-2; V gene: TRBV10-3; CDR3 protein: CAISGELSGYTF
J gene: TRBJ1-2; V gene: TRBV18; CDR3 protein: CASSRTGGGYTF
J gene: TRBJ2-7; V gene: TRBV3-1/TRBV3-2; CDR3 protein: CASSQDTYEQYF
J gene: TRBJ1-2; V gene: TRBV19; CDR3 protein: CASTLRGDGGYTF
J gene: TRBJ2-1; V gene: TRBV6-4; CDR3 protein: CASSDTGSGLNEQFF
J gene: TRBJ1-4; V gene: TRBV6-1; CDR3 protein: CASSEWGQGPNEKLFF
J gene: TRBJ2-5; V gene: TRBV15; CDR3 protein: CATSRSPGLAGVVGETQYF
J gene: TRBJ1-3; V gene: TRBV7-6; CDR3 protein: CASSPSAQGAGNTIYF
J gene: TRBJ1-1; V gene: TRBV18; CDR3 protein: CASSPPVGLTEAFF
J gene: TRBJ2-5; V gene: TRBV4-1; CDR3 protein: CASSQDLEGETQYF
J gene: TRBJ1-2; V gene: TRBV2; CDR3 protein: CASIPSTQGANYGYTF
J gene: TRBJ2-1; V gene: TRBV7-9; CDR3 protein: CASSPTVQGSYNEQFF
J gene: TRBJ2-5; V gene: TRBV24-1; CDR3 protein: CATSGPPGAGKETQYF
J gene: TRBJ2-3; V gene: TRBV5-4; CDR3 protein: CASSLRLAGADTQYF
J gene: TRBJ1-2; V gene: TRBV2; CDR3 protein: CASSETGNYGYTF
J gene: TRBJ2-7; V gene: TRBV5-1; CDR3 protein: CASSSTGAPYEQYF
J gene: TRBJ1-1; V gene: TRBV7-2; CDR3 protein: CTSSAYRGTEAFF
J gene: TRBJ1-6; V gene: TRBV7-9; CDR3 protein: CASSFVEGYYNSPLHF
J gene: TRBJ2-1; V gene: TRBV7-8; CDR3 protein: CASSPPGTTLGEQFF
J gene: TRBJ1-1; V gene: TRBV10-1; CDR3 protein: CASRPQGPEAFF
J gene: TRBJ2-3; V gene: TRBV10-1; CDR3 protein: CASSDPTLAGGPGDTQYF
J gene: TRBJ2-1; V gene: TRBV7-9; CDR3 protein: CASSLSNKATGDSNEQFF
J gene: TRBJ1-2; V gene: TRBV11-2; CDR3 protein: CASSALNSRGYTF